This TCR beta chain was recovered during a study of blood T cell repertoires in COVID-19. Using immunoSEQ multiplex PCR, the repertoire was profiled, and TCRdb retains in-frame clones only, with some absent. This table has about 100,000 clones, more than 75% appearing once. Per germline, CDR1 WSHSY and CDR2 SAAADI. V was clipped by 5 bases and J by 5 bases; unmatched bases: 9. The CDR3 is 16 residues long. The sequenced sample consisted of peripheral blood. The TCR originated in a young man in a cohort sampled during active COVID-19. The chain is built from TRBV10-2 and TRBJ2-3, with 11 bases lining up with TRBD2. This CDR3 reads CASSLNSGGAGDTQYF. The CDR3 DNA sequence: TGCGCCAGCAGTTTGAATAGCGGGGGGGCCGGAGATACGCAGTATTTT.